What follows are 29 T cell receptor beta chains derived from one specimen sequenced in a study of cytomegalovirus exposure and HLA in healthy donors. The PCR had 60 Vbeta and 13 Jbeta primers. Only in-frame clones appear in the TCRdb table, and some are missing; sequencing was by immunoSEQ multiplex PCR. The sample includes around 100,000 clones, less than 80% of them seen just once. Sequences were obtained from PBMCs. The receptors come from a woman aged 40 to 49 in good health and CMV-seronegative.

This rearrangement joins TRBV2 to TRBJ2-3; maybe TRBD2 (5 bases). The germline V and J ends were trimmed by 7 bases and 3 bases, with 14 bases remaining between them. This CDR3 spans 14 amino acids. CDR1 SNHLY and CDR2 FYNNEI come from the germline V gene. CDR3 sequence: CASTPGLLTDTQYF. The CDR3 nucleotides are TGTGCCAGCACCCCAGGACTTTTGACAGATACGCAGTATTTT. Full variable domain (remainder filled in from reference TRBV2 and TRBJ2-3): EPEVTQTPSHQVTQMGQEVILRCVPISNHLYFYWYRQILGQKVEFLVSFYNNEISEKSEIFDDQFSVERPDGSNFTLKIRSTKLEDSAMYFCASTPGLLTDTQYFGPGTRLTVL.

J is TRBJ2-3 and V is TRBV6-1; perhaps TRBD2 as D (6 bases). With 2 bases removed from V and 5 bases from J, the gap between germline ends came to 17 bases. Germline V gene sequence: CDR1 MNHNS, CDR2 SASEGT. The CDR3 has 16 amino acids. The CDR3 DNA reads as TGTGCCAGCAGTGAATTCGGGACGGGGGAACTAGATACGCAGTATTTT. Amino acids: CASSEFGTGELDTQYF.

The V and J genes are TRBV7-9 and TRBJ2-7, with 7 bases that match TRBD1. This CDR3 has 15 residues. The V gene end was trimmed by 0 bases and the J gene end by 1 base; junction bases not matched to a gene: 3. Germline-derived CDR1 and CDR2 are SEHNR and FQNEAQ (reference sequence). CDR3 region: CASSLAGQPSYEQYF. In DNA form, the CDR3 reads TGTGCCAGCAGCTTAGCGGGACAGCCGTCCTACGAGCAGTACTTC.

The chain carries TRBV27 and TRBJ2-3; TRBD2 is a possible D gene (5 bases). This CDR3 spans 14 amino acids. The germline V gene encodes CDR1 MNHEY and CDR2 SMNVEV (reference sequence). Trimming took 6 bases from V and 6 from J, leaving 16 bases between them. The CDR3 here is CASREFGMTDTQYF. CDR3 DNA sequence: TGTGCCAGCAGGGAATTCGGGATGACGGATACGCAGTATTTT.

The chain uses TRBV5-6 and TRBJ2-7; 8 bases match TRBD1. V gave up 0 bases and J gave up 4 bases; unmatched junction bases: 6. CDR1 and CDR2 from the germline V gene are SGHDT and YYEEEE. The CDR3 runs 15 residues. The CDR3 sequence is CASSLAGQVTYEQYF. The CDR3 DNA sequence: TGTGCCAGCAGCTTGGCGGGACAGGTCACTTACGAGCAGTACTTC.

The genes are TRBV27 and TRBJ2-1; TRBD1 aligns across 9 bases. V lost 5 bases, J lost 9 bases, and 8 bases stayed unmatched. There are 14 residues in the CDR3. Germline loops: CDR1 MNHEY, CDR2 SMNVEV (reference sequence). The CDR3 reads CASSAPGQGPEQFF. In DNA form, the CDR3 reads TGTGCCAGCAGTGCACCGGGACAGGGACCTGAGCAGTTCTTC.

V is TRBV15 and J is TRBJ1-4; D gene uncertain. Trimming shortened V by 0 bases and J by 2 bases, and 4 bases separated the two germline ends. CDR3 size: 14 residues. The germline V gene has CDR1 LNHNV and CDR2 YYDKDF (reference sequence). CDR3 region: CATSRDLTNEKLFF. The CDR3 bases are TGTGCCACCAGCAGAGATCTCACTAATGAAAAACTGTTTTTT.

This chain joins TRBV30 and TRBJ2-3; a possible D gene is TRBD2 (5 bases). The CDR3 is made up of 11 amino acids. V lost 5 bases, J lost 8 bases, and 11 bases lay in between. Germline V gene lookup returns CDR1 GTSNPN and CDR2 SVGIG (reference sequence). The CDR3 region is CAWLISGTQYF. Here the CDR3 DNA reads TGTGCCTGGTTAATAAGCGGTACGCAGTATTTT.

CDR3 nucleotides: TGTGCCAGCAGTGAAAACAGGTCTAACTATGGCTACACCTTC. It yields the protein CASSENRSNYGYTF. This chain connects TRBV2 to TRBJ1-2, with D maybe TRBD1 (5 bases). This CDR3 is 14 amino acids long. Germline V gene sequence: CDR1 SNHLY, CDR2 FYNNEI. V lost 2 bases and J lost 0, with 7 bases in between.

The chain carries TRBV11-3 and TRBJ2-5; the match to TRBD1 covers 10 bases. In germline, CDR1 is SGHNT, CDR2 YENEEA. The CDR3 has 16 amino acids. V shed 0 bases and J 2 bases; nucleotides not matched to a gene: 3. CDR3 sequence (DNA): TGTGCCAGCAGCTTAGATGGGGGACAGGGGCAAGAGACCCAGTACTTC. This gives the protein CASSLDGGQGQETQYF.

This chain connects TRBV28 to TRBJ2-3; D is perhaps TRBD1 (5 bases). V dropped 6 bases and J dropped 5 bases, with 9 bases sitting between them. The CDR3 loop spans 12 amino acids. CDR1 is MDHEN and CDR2 is SYDVKM in the germline V gene. For the CDR3, the DNA is TGTGCCAGCAGCCCTAGGGGAGATACGCAGTATTTT. Translation: CASSPRGDTQYF.

The chain couples TRBV2 to TRBJ2-3, with D maybe TRBD1 (5 bases). The CDR3 has 14 residues. Germline CDR1 and CDR2: SNHLY and FYNNEI. Trimming shortened V by 10 bases and J by 4 bases, and 18 bases separated the two germline ends. The CDR3 bases are TGTGCCAACCTTGGGGCCCTTCCACCAGATACGCAGTATTTT. Amino acids: CANLGALPPDTQYF.

Only a few counts were recorded for this clone. This sequence joins TRBV2 and TRBJ2-7; a weak D match, TRBD2 (5 bases). Per germline, CDR1 SNHLY and CDR2 FYNNEI. The CDR3 is made up of 14 amino acids. The V gene lost 3 bases and the J gene lost 6 bases, with 15 bases spanning the gap. CDR3 sequence: CASSDPGKDREQYF. The CDR3 coding sequence is TGTGCCAGCAGTGATCCGGGGAAGGATCGCGAGCAGTACTTC. Drawing the rest from reference TRBV2 and TRBJ2-7, the complete variable domain is EPEVTQTPSHQVTQMGQEVILRCVPISNHLYFYWYRQILGQKVEFLVSFYNNEISEKSEIFDDQFSVERPDGSNFTLKIRSTKLEDSAMYFCASSDPGKDREQYFGPGTRLTVT.

This chain links TRBV5-1 with TRBJ1-2, with a weak D call TRBD1 (5 bases). The CDR3 is made up of 14 amino acids. V was clipped by 4 bases and J by 10 bases, with 20 bases between them. Germline V gives CDR1 SGHRS, CDR2 YFSETQ. The CDR3 coding sequence is TGCGCCAGCAGCCCCCAGCGGGGCGAAGAGGACTACACCTTC. This encodes CASSPQRGEEDYTF. Looking up the rest from reference TRBV5-1 and TRBJ1-2 gives the full variable domain: KAGVTQTPRYLIKTRGQQVTLSCSPISGHRSVSWYQQTPGQGLQFLFEYFSETQRNKGNFPGRFSGRQFSNSRSEMNVSTLELGDSALYLCASSPQRGEEDYTFGSGTRLTVV.

The chain combines TRBV5-1 with TRBJ2-2; perhaps TRBD1 as D (8 bases). The ends were cut back, 2 bases at V and 6 bases at J, with 23 bases in the middle. This CDR3 spans 18 amino acids. Per the germline V gene, CDR1 is SGHRS and CDR2 is YFSETQ. The CDR3, as DNA: TGCGCCAGCAGCTTCCTCCCGGGAGGACAGGGATCGTCCGGGGAGCTGTTTTTT. It is translated as CASSFLPGGQGSSGELFF.

This chain connects TRBV29-1 to TRBJ1-5, with 11 positions matching TRBD1. With 4 bases clipped from V and 5 bases from J, the junction kept 7 bases outside the gene matches. Germline CDR1 and CDR2: SQVTM and ANQGSEA. This CDR3 contains 15 residues. CDR3 sequence reads: CSVGGQGDRDQPQHF. CDR3 bases: TGCAGCGTTGGGGGACAGGGGGATCGGGATCAGCCCCAGCATTTT.

The DNA for the CDR3 is TGTGCCATCAGAGGACTAGAATCTCAAGAGACCCAGTACTTC. Encoded protein: CAIRGLESQETQYF. The rearrangement links TRBV10-3 to TRBJ2-5; 7 positions agree with TRBD2. The junction had 6 bases not matched to a gene; V was cut back by 6 bases and J by 2 bases. The CDR3 extends over 14 amino acids. The V gene's germline CDR1 is ENHRY and CDR2 SYGVKD.

The CDR3 loop reads CARGSPGGVDEQYF. The CDR3 DNA follows: TGTGCCAGGGGATCCCCGGGAGGTGTGGACGAGCAGTACTTC. This rearrangement joins TRBV2 to TRBJ2-7; TRBD2 matches at 7 bases. Germline-derived CDR1 and CDR2 are SNHLY and FYNNEI. This CDR3 is built from 14 residues. V lost 9 bases, J lost 5 bases, and 13 bases stayed unmatched.

The CDR3 sequence is CASSWEQGRGYTF. DNA of the CDR3: TGTGCCAGCAGCTGGGAACAGGGCCGTGGCTACACCTTC. V is TRBV7-9 and J is TRBJ1-2, with D possibly being TRBD1 (6 bases). Looked up from germline, CDR1 is SEHNR and CDR2 is FQNEAQ (reference sequence). V shed 4 bases and J shed 7 bases, with 13 bases lying between them. The CDR3 runs to 13 residues.

The chain joins TRBV5-1 to TRBJ2-3; a weak D match, TRBD1 (6 bases). CDR3 length: 15 residues. Looked up from germline, CDR1 is SGHRS and CDR2 is YFSETQ. Trimming took off 4 bases at V and 3 bases at J, with 15 bases between the two ends. CDR3 DNA sequence: TGCGCCAGCAGCGGGGGCACAGGCAGGACAGATACGCAGTATTTT. Encoded protein: CASSGGTGRTDTQYF.

The chain recombines TRBV4-3 with TRBJ1-4, with TRBD1 matching over 8 bases. CDR3 size: 17 residues. J was trimmed by 7 bases and V by 1 base; bases with no gene match: 11. Germline values: CDR1 LGHNA, CDR2 YSLEER. The CDR3 here is CASSQVWNGQGGEKLFF. CDR3 coding DNA: TGCGCCAGCAGCCAAGTATGGAATGGACAGGGCGGTGAAAAACTGTTTTTT.

The genes are TRBV4-1 and TRBJ1-1; 10 bases line up with TRBD1. The germline CDR1 and CDR2 sequences are MGHRA and YSYEKL. The CDR3 has 18 residues. V trimming: 0 bases; J trimming: 5 bases; junction bases outside the gene matches: 12. CDR3 bases: TGCGCCAGCAGCCAAGAAGGTAGGGACAGGGGTGGACAGACTGAAGCTTTCTTT. As protein: CASSQEGRDRGGQTEAFF.

V is TRBV30 and J is TRBJ2-1; 12 bases are shared with TRBD1. Per germline, CDR1 GTSNPN and CDR2 SVGIG (reference sequence). V trimming: 0 bases; J trimming: 8 bases; junction bases outside the gene matches: 2. The CDR3 totals 14 residues. CDR3 loop: CAWSVGTGGYEQFF. The DNA of the CDR3 is TGTGCCTGGAGTGTAGGGACAGGGGGCTATGAGCAGTTCTTC.

The J gene is TRBJ1-4, the V gene TRBV21-1. TRBV21-1 is a known pseudogene. There are 13 residues in the CDR3. The CDR3, as DNA: TGTGCCAGCAGCAGGCGGACTAATGAAAAACTGTTTTTT. It specifies CASSRRTNEKLFF.

This clone was detected a few times. The rearrangement uses TRBV19 and TRBJ2-3; no definite D call. The CDR3 contains 15 residues. The germline V gene encodes CDR1 LNHDA and CDR2 SQIVND (reference sequence). The V and J ends lost 3 bases and 3 bases respectively, with 13 bases between them. In DNA, the CDR3 is TGTGCCAGTAGTATGGAGTCCTCCCGGACAGATACGCAGTATTTT. Translation gives CASSMESSRTDTQYF.

The chain links TRBV18 to TRBJ1-2; no clear D. Trimming removed 2 bases at V and 7 bases at J, with 8 bases between. The CDR3 loop spans 12 amino acids. Germline V gene sequence: CDR1 KGHSH, CDR2 LQKENI. The CDR3 coding sequence is TGTGCCAGCTCACCAGAGCGGCTTGGCTACACCTTC. Its protein product is CASSPERLGYTF.

The CDR3 region has the DNA TGCGCCAGCAGCTTGACTCTGAACACTGAAGCTTTCTTT. Protein: CASSLTLNTEAFF. The gene calls are TRBV5-1 and TRBJ1-1; no clear D. This CDR3 comprises 13 residues. Germline loops: CDR1 SGHRS, CDR2 YFSETQ. V was pared by 1 base and J by 0 bases, with 4 bases between.

For the CDR3, the DNA is TGTGCCAGCAGCGTAGGGGCTAGCGGGTATGGGGAGCAGTACTTC. Residues: CASSVGASGYGEQYF. V usage is TRBV9 and J usage is TRBJ2-7, with 8 bases lining up with TRBD2. The length of the CDR3 is 15 residues. Trimming at V came to 0 bases and at J to 7 bases, leaving 9 bases not matched to a gene. Germline CDR1 and CDR2: SGDLS and YYNGEE.

The V gene is TRBV5-4, the J gene TRBJ2-7; 11 bases align to TRBD1. This CDR3 region has 15 residues. The V and J ends lost 4 bases and 5 bases, in that order; junction bases with no gene match: 8. Germline CDR1 and CDR2: SGHNT and YYREEE (reference sequence). CDR3 residues: CASSARDRGINEQYF. CDR3 in DNA: TGTGCCAGCAGCGCCCGGGACAGGGGGATCAACGAGCAGTACTTC.